What follows are 20 T cell receptor beta chains derived from one specimen sequenced in a study of PD-L1 blockade in urothelial cancer. The method was immunoSEQ multiplex PCR; TCRdb's version includes in-frame clones alone and lacks a portion of them. The profile shows 45,000 to 50,000 clones, more than 70% of them singletons. The source material was PBMCs, sampled around atezolizumab (anti-PD-L1) treatment. The receptors shown here come from a man at least 80 years old with urothelial cancer.

The gene calls are TRBV28 and TRBJ1-2; D is possibly TRBD1 (5 bases). V lost 2 bases, J lost 3 bases, and 10 bases lay in between. This CDR3 has 14 amino acids. The V gene's germline CDR1 is MDHEN and CDR2 SYDVKM. CDR3 protein: CASSLGARDYGYTF. The CDR3 region has the DNA TGTGCCAGCAGTTTAGGGGCCAGGGACTATGGCTACACCTTC.

This chain uses TRBV21-1 with TRBJ2-7; the D call in the table, TRBD2, was not verified against the DNA. TRBV21-1 is labeled a pseudogene. CDR3 length equals 14 residues. CDR3 in amino acids: CASSKRGWEEEQYF. The DNA for the CDR3 is TGTGCCAGCAGCAAACGAGGTTGGGAGGAGGAGCAGTACTTC.

The chain couples TRBV5-1 to TRBJ2-1; maybe TRBD2 (6 bases). This CDR3 is 15 amino acids long. Trimming stripped 0 bases from V and 4 bases from J, with 11 bases between. The germline V gene has CDR1 SGHRS and CDR2 YFSETQ. The CDR3, as DNA: TGCGCCAGCAGCTTGGTTCCGCGGGAATACAATGAGCAGTTCTTC. It codes for CASSLVPREYNEQFF.

The chain recombines TRBV7-9 with TRBJ2-1; a weak D match, TRBD1 (5 bases). The V end lost 4 bases, the J end lost 13 bases, and 11 bases lay between the germline ends. The germline gives CDR1 SEHNR, CDR2 FQNEAQ (reference sequence). This CDR3 is built from 11 residues. The CDR3 spells CASSSTRVQFF. In DNA form, the CDR3 reads TGTGCCAGCAGCTCTACCAGGGTCCAGTTCTTC.

The genes are TRBV11-2 and TRBJ2-7; TRBD1 matches 7 bases. CDR3 length: 14 residues. Looked up from germline, CDR1 is SGHAT and CDR2 is FQNNGV. Losses at the gene ends were 5 bases for V and 2 bases for J; bases not matched to a gene: 6. CDR3 in amino acids: CASSLRGMTYEQYF. The CDR3 coding sequence is TGTGCCAGCAGCCTCAGGGGGATGACCTACGAGCAGTACTTC. The variable domain in full, with the rest retrieved from reference TRBV11-2 and TRBJ2-7, is EAGVAQSPRYKIIEKRQSVAFWCNPISGHATLYWYQQILGQGPKLLIQFQNNGVVDDSQLPKDRFSAERLKGVDSTLKIQPAKLEDSAVYLCASSLRGMTYEQYFGPGTRLTVT.

The chain is built from TRBV11-2 and TRBJ1-1, with a possible D match to TRBD1 (6 bases). The CDR3 has 15 amino acids. The germline gives CDR1 SGHAT, CDR2 FQNNGV. V dropped 2 bases and J dropped 5 bases, with 15 bases sitting between them. CDR3 coding DNA: TGTGCCAGCAGCTTATCGGGGGGGCGCGGGACTGAAGCTTTCTTT. Encoded protein: CASSLSGGRGTEAFF.

V gene TRBV5-1 combines with J gene TRBJ2-4; perhaps TRBD2 as D (5 bases). The V and J ends lost 2 bases and 8 bases respectively, with 8 bases between them. The CDR3 has 12 amino acids. The V gene's germline CDR1 is SGHRS and CDR2 YFSETQ. CDR3 nucleotides: TGCGCCAGCAGCTTAGCCGGGGACATTCAGTACTTC. This encodes CASSLAGDIQYF.

The chain joins TRBV18 to TRBJ2-7; D not certain. CDR1 is KGHSH, CDR2 LQKENI, per germline. Trimming removed 6 bases at V and 4 bases at J, with 10 bases between. The CDR3 extends over 12 amino acids. The CDR3 DNA is TGTGCCAGCTCCCCGAGGAATTACGAGCAGTACTTC. Amino acids: CASSPRNYEQYF.

V and J are TRBV6-5 and TRBJ2-1; D perhaps matches TRBD2 (5 bases). Per germline, CDR1 MNHEY and CDR2 SVGAGI. V was trimmed by 6 bases and J by 0 bases, leaving 12 bases between them. This CDR3 region has 15 residues. The CDR3, as DNA: TGTGCCAGCAGCCGCAGCGGCACCTCCTACAATGAGCAGTTCTTC. Its translation: CASSRSGTSYNEQFF.

The chain links TRBV19 to TRBJ2-1; perhaps TRBD1 as D (6 bases). Deletions cut 2 bases from V and 7 bases from J, with 15 bases between. Germline V gene sequence: CDR1 LNHDA, CDR2 SQIVND (reference sequence). The length of the CDR3 is 15 residues. The CDR3 DNA is TGTGCCAGTAGTATACCGACAGGAAACAGGAATGAGCAGTTCTTC. Translated: CASSIPTGNRNEQFF.

This clone was seen a few times. The rearrangement links TRBV19 to TRBJ1-1; D not certain. CDR3 length: 11 residues. Trimming shortened V by 6 bases and J by 5 bases, and 7 bases separated the two germline ends. The germline gives CDR1 LNHDA, CDR2 SQIVND (reference sequence). Here the CDR3 reads CASSDFTEAFF. CDR3 sequence (DNA): TGTGCCAGTAGCGACTTTACTGAAGCTTTCTTT.

The chain employs TRBV4-3 and TRBJ2-3; TRBD2 aligns across 7 bases. There are 14 residues in the CDR3. Trimming cost V 3 bases and J 4 bases; bases outside gene matches: 4. Germline V gene lookup returns CDR1 LGHNA and CDR2 YSLEER. DNA for the CDR3: TGCGCCAGCAGCCAGGGGAGGGTGGCAGATACGCAGTATTTT. It translates to CASSQGRVADTQYF.

Only one count was recorded for this clone. The chain combines TRBV10-2 with TRBJ2-1, with D maybe TRBD2 (6 bases). This CDR3 contains 15 residues. Trimming pared 2 bases from V and 4 bases from J, leaving 12 bases between. Germline CDR1 is WSHSY and CDR2 is SAAADI. Written as DNA, the CDR3 is TGCGCCAGCAGTGAGGAAGGAGGGAGGTACAATGAGCAGTTCTTC. This codes for CASSEEGGRYNEQFF.

The genes are TRBV6-5 and TRBJ2-7; the D is unclear. Germline-derived CDR1 and CDR2 are MNHEY and SVGAGI. The CDR3 has 14 amino acids. Trimming left V 4 bases short and J 7 bases short, with 17 bases between. The CDR3 coding sequence is TGTGCCAGCAGTTCTAGTGGTAGTTCGCGGGAGCAGTACTTC. Protein product: CASSSSGSSREQYF.

This clone has just one count. Germline is not matched at one junction end, which may reflect a read error. Other nucleotide sequences in the sample specify the same CDR3. This chain uses TRBV30 with TRBJ2-7; 8 bases fit TRBD2. CDR3 length equals 15 residues. From germline, CDR1 is GTSNPN and CDR2 SVGIG (reference sequence). The CDR3 bases are TGCGCCTGGAGCCGGGGGGGGGCTGCTCCCTACGAGCAGTACTTC. Encoded protein: CAWSRGGAAPYEQYF.

On this clone itself: Other DNA variants within this sample encode the same CDR3. CDR3 loop: CAWRRTSSYEQYF. The CDR3 nucleotides read TGTGCCTGGAGGCGGACAAGCTCCTACGAGCAGTACTTC. The V gene is TRBV30, the J gene TRBJ2-7, with D possibly TRBD1 on 5 matching bases. V lost 3 bases to trimming and J lost 0 bases, with 9 bases between them. The length of the CDR3 is 13 residues. CDR1 and CDR2 from the germline V gene are GTSNPN and SVGIG (reference sequence).

V is TRBV14 and J is TRBJ2-1; possible D gene TRBD2, 7 bases. This CDR3 spans 15 amino acids. From germline, CDR1 is SGHDN and CDR2 FVKESK. V lost 0 bases, J lost 7 bases, and 13 bases lay in between. In nucleotides, the CDR3 is TGTGCCAGCAGCCAAGATCTCAGGGGAGGGAATGAGCAGTTCTTC. Its protein product is CASSQDLRGGNEQFF.

This chain joins TRBV5-1 and TRBJ2-1, with 9 bases that match TRBD1. The CDR3 sequence is 15 residues long. The germline V gene encodes CDR1 SGHRS and CDR2 YFSETQ. V shed 4 bases and J 8 bases; nucleotides not matched to a gene: 10. CDR3 loop: CASSETGGDLDEQFF. For the CDR3, the DNA is TGCGCCAGCAGCGAAACAGGGGGCGACCTTGATGAGCAGTTCTTC.

In DNA, the CDR3 is TGTGCCAGCAGGACTACAGGGGACCAAGAGACCCAGTACTTC. It yields the protein CASRTTGDQETQYF. The rearrangement uses TRBV7-2 and TRBJ2-5, with 7 bases aligning to TRBD1. V gave up 6 bases and J gave up 0 bases; unmatched junction bases: 4. The CDR3 length is 14 residues. The germline CDR1 and CDR2 sequences are SGHTA and FQGNSA.

The rearrangement uses TRBV15 and TRBJ1-2; no firm D call. This CDR3 has 13 amino acids. Germline loops: CDR1 LNHNV, CDR2 YYDKDF (reference sequence). The V and J ends lost 5 bases and 8 bases respectively, with 15 bases between them. The CDR3 loop is CATSSLLSGGYTF. CDR3 nucleotides: TGTGCCACCAGCTCCCTTTTGTCGGGAGGCTACACCTTC.